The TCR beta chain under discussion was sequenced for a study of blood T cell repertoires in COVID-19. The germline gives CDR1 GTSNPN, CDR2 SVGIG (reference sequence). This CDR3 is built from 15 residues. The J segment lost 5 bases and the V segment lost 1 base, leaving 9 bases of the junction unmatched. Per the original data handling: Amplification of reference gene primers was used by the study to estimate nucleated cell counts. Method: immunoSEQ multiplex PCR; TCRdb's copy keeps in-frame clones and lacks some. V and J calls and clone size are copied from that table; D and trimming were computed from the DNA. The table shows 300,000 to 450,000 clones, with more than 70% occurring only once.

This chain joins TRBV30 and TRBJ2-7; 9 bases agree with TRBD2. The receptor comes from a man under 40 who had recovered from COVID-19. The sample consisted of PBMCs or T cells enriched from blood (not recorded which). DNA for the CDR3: TGTGCCTGGAGTGACCTGGGACTAGCATCGGACGAGCAGTACTTC. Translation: CAWSDLGLASDEQYF.